This T cell receptor (beta chain) was captured in a study of T cell changes during pregnancy in multiple sclerosis (dated by TCRdb to between 2018 and 2021). With respect to the entire study: In women with multiple sclerosis, the researchers looked at how the T cell repertoire shifted as pregnancy progressed.

V drops 6 bases and J drops 4 bases, leaving 12 bases in between. There are 13 amino acids in the CDR3, from cysteine to phenylalanine inclusive. Only CDR3 DNA is held: 39 bases, read in frame from base 1. CDR1 is given as SNHLY and CDR2 as FYNNEI, both from the germline V gene. Receptors were amplified or captured by the immunoSEQ multiplex PCR assay. TCRdb stores this immuneACCESS table with in-frame sequences only. Part of the clones is absent; in the studies checked, under half of the shortfall reflects unresolved V genes, and no reason is known for the rest. The sample data list roughly 100,000 clones, and 75% to 95% of these were observed just once. The ten largest clones capture about 1.6% of the sample. For this clone: It has no known antigen specificity. Nothing much larger sits one base from this clone, and base qualities are not available.

This receptor was identified in a female donor with multiple sclerosis, enrolled in a pregnancy study. Sequencing used peripheral blood, obtained before pregnancy. In this chain, TRBV2 is recombined with TRBJ1-2; the best D guess is TRBD1, with 5 bases matching. The CDR3 has the sequence CASRTAGPYGYTF. The DNA is TGTGCCAGCAGAACCGCGGGACCCTATGGCTACACCTTC.